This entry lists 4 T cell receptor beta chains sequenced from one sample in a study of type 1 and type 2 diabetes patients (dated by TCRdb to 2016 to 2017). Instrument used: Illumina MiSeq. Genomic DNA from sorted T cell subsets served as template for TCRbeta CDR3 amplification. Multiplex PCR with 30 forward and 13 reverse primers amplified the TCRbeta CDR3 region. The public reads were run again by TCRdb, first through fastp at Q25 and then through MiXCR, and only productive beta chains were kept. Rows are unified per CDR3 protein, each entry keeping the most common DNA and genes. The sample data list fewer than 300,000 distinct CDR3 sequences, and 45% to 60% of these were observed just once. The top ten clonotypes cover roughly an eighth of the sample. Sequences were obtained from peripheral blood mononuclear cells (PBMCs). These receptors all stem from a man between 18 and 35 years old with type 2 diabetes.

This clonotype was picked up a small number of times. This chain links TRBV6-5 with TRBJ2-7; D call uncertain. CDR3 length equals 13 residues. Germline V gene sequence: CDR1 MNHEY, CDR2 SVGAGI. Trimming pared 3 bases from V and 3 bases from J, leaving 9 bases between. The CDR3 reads CASSYQVLYEQYF. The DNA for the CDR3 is TGTGCCAGCAGTTATCAAGTTCTCTACGAGCAGTACTTC.

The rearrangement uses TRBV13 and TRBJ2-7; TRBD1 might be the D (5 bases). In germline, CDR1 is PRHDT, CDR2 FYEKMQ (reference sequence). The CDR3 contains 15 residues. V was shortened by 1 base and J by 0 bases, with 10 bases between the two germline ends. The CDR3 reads CASSLAGYTSYEQYF. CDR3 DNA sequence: TGTGCCAGCAGCTTAGCAGGGTATACCTCCTACGAGCAGTACTTC. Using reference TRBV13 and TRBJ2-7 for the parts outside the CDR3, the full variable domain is AAGVIQSPRHLIKEKRETATLKCYPIPRHDTVYWYQQGPGQDPQFLISFYEKMQSDKGSIPDRFSAQQFSDYHSELNMSSLELGDSALYFCASSLAGYTSYEQYFGPGTRLTVT.

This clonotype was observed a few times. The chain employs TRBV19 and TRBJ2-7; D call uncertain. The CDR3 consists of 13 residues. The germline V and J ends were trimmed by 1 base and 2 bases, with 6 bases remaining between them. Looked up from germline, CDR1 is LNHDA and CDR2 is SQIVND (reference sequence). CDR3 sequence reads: CASSIATTYEQYF. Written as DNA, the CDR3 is TGTGCCAGTAGTATAGCCACAACCTACGAGCAGTACTTC.

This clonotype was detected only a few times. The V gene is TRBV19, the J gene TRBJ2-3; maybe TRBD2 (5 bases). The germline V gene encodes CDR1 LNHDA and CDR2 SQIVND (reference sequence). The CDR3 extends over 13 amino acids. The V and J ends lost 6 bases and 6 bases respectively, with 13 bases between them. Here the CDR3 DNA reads TGTGCCAGTAGAGCGGACGGGCCGGATACGCAGTATTTT. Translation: CASRADGPDTQYF.